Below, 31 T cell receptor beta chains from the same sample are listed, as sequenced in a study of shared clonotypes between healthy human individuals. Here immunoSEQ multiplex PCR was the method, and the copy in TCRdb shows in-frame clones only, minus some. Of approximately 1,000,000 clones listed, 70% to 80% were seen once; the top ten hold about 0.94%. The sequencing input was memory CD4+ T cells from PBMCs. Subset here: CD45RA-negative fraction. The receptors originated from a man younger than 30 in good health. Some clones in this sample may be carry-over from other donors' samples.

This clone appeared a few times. CDR3 DNA: TGTGCTAGTGGTAGGACTAGCGACACAGATACGCAGTATTTT. Protein product: CASGRTSDTDTQYF. V usage is TRBV12-5 and J usage is TRBJ2-3, with 9 bases lining up with TRBD2. The V gene end was trimmed by 5 bases and the J gene end by 2 bases; junction bases not matched to a gene: 2. The CDR3 consists of 14 residues. CDR1 and CDR2 (germline): LGHNT, FRNRAP.

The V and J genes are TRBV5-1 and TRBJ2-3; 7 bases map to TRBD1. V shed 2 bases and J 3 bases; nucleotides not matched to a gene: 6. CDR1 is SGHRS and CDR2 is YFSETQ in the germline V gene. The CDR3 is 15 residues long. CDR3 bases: TGCGCCAGCAGCTTCAAAACAGGGGAGACAGATACGCAGTATTTT. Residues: CASSFKTGETDTQYF.

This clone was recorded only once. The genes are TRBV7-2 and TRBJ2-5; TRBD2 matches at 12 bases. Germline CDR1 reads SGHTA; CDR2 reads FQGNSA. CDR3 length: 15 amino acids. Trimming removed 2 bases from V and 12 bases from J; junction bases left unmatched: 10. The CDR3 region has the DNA TGTGCCAGCAGCTTAACTCCGGGACTAGCGGGTACAGAGTACTTC. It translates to CASSLTPGLAGTEYF.

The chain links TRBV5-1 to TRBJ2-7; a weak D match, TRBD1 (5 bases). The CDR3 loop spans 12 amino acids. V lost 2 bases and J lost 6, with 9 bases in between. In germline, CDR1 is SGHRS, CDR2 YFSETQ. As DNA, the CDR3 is TGCGCCAGCAGCTTTCTAGGGGCCGAGCAGTACTTC. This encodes CASSFLGAEQYF. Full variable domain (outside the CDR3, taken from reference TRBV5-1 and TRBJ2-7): KAGVTQTPRYLIKTRGQQVTLSCSPISGHRSVSWYQQTPGQGLQFLFEYFSETQRNKGNFPGRFSGRQFSNSRSEMNVSTLELGDSALYLCASSFLGAEQYFGPGTRLTVT.

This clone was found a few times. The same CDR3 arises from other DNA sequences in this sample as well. CDR3 DNA: TGTGCCAGCTCACCACCGCGGGCGGGAGGGAACTCCTACGAGCAGTACTTC. Amino acids: CASSPPRAGGNSYEQYF. This chain connects TRBV18 to TRBJ2-7; 9 positions agree with TRBD2. V lost 0 bases and J lost 0; bases outside the gene matches: 6. CDR1 and CDR2 (germline): KGHSH, LQKENI. The CDR3 extends over 17 amino acids.

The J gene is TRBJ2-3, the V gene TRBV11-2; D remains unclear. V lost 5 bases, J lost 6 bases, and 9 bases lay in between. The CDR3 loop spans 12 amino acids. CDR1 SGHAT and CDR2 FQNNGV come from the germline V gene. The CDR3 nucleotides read TGTGCCAGCAGCAACTTTCGGGATACGCAGTATTTT. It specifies CASSNFRDTQYF.

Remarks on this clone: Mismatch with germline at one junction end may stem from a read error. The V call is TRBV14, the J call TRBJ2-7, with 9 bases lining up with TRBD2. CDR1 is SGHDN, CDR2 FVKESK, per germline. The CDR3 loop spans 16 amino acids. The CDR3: CASSQGWAGGSYEQYF. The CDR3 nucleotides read TGTGCCAGCAGTCAAGGATGGGCGGGAGGGTCCTACGAGCAGTACTTC.

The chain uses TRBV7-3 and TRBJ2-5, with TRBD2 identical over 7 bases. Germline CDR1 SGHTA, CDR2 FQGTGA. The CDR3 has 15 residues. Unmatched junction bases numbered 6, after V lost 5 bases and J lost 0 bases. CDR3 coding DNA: TGTGCCAGCAGCCCTGGGCGGGAGAACCAAGAGACCCAGTACTTC. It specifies CASSPGRENQETQYF.

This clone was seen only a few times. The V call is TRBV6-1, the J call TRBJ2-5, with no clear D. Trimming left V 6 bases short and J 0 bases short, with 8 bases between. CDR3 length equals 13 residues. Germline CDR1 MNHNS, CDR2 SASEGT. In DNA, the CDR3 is TGTGCCAGCAGCTCTGGGGACCAAGAGACCCAGTACTTC. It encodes CASSSGDQETQYF.

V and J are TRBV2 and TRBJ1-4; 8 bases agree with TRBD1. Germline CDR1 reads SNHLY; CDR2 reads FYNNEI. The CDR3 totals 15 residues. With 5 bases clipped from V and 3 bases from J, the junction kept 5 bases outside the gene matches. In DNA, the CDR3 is TGTGCCAGCAGTTTGACAGGGGTAGCTAATGAAAAACTGTTTTTT. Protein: CASSLTGVANEKLFF.

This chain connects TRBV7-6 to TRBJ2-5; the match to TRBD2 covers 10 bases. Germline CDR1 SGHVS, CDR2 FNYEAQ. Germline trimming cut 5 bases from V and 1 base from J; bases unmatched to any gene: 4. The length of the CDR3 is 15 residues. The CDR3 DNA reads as TGTGCCAGCAGCATTTCTAGCGGGGGCCAAGAGACCCAGTACTTC. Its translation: CASSISSGGQETQYF. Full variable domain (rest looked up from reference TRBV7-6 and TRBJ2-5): GAGVSQSPRYKVTKRGQDVALRCDPISGHVSLYWYRQALGQGPEFLTYFNYEAQQDKSGLPNDRFSAERPEGSISTLTIQRTEQRDSAMYRCASSISSGGQETQYFGPGTRLLVL.

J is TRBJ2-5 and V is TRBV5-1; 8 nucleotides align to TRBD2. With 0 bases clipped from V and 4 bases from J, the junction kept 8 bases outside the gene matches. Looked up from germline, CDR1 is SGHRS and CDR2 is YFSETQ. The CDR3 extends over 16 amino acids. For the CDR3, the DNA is TGCGCCAGCAGCTTGGCCGGGGACGGGAGGGGAGAGACCCAGTACTTC. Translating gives CASSLAGDGRGETQYF.

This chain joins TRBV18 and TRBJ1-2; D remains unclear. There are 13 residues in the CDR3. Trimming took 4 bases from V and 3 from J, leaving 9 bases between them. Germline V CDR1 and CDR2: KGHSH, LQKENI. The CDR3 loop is CASSRAADYGYTF. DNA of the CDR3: TGTGCCAGCTCACGCGCGGCAGACTATGGCTACACCTTC. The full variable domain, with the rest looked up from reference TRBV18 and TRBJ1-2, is NAGVMQNPRHLVRRRGQEARLRCSPMKGHSHVYWYRQLPEEGLKFMVYLQKENIIDESGMPKERFSAEFPKEGPSILRIQQVVRGDSAAYFCASSRAADYGYTFGSGTRLTVV.

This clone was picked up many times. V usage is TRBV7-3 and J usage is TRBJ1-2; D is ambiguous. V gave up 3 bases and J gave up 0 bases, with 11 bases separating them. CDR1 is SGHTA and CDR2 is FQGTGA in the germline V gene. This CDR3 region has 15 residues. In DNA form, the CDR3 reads TGTGCCAGCAGCTTCACATTGAAAGCTAACTATGGCTACACCTTC. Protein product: CASSFTLKANYGYTF.

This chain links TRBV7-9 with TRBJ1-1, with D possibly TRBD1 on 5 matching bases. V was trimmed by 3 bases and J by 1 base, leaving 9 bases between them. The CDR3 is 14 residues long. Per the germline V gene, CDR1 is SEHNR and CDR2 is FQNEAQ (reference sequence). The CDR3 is CASSFVGGNTEAFF. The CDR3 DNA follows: TGTGCCAGCAGCTTCGTCGGGGGGAACACTGAAGCTTTCTTT.

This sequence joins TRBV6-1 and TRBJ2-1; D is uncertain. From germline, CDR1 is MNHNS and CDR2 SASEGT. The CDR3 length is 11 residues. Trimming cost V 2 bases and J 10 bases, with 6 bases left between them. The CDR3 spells CASSEIGEQFF. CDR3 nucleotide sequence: TGTGCCAGCAGTGAAATCGGAGAGCAGTTCTTC.

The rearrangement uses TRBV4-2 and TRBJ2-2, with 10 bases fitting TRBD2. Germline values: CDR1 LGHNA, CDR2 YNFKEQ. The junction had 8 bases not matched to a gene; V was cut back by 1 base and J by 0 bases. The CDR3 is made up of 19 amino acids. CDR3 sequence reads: CASSQGPGAGGPNTGELFF. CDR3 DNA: TGTGCCAGCAGCCAAGGCCCAGGAGCGGGAGGGCCGAACACCGGGGAGCTGTTTTTT.

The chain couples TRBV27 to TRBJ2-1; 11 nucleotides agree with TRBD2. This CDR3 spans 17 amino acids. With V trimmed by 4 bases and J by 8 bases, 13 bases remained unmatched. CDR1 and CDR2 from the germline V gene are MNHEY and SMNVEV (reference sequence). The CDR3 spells CASSSTHTSGSTDEQFF. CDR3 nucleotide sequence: TGTGCCAGCAGTTCCACCCACACTAGCGGGAGTACCGATGAGCAGTTCTTC.

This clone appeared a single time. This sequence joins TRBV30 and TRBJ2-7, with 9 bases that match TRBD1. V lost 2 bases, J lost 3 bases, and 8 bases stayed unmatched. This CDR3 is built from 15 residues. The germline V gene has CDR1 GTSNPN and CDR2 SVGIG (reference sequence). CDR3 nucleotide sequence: TGTGCCTGGAGTTTAACAGGGGGCACCCTCTACGAGCAGTACTTC. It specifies CAWSLTGGTLYEQYF.

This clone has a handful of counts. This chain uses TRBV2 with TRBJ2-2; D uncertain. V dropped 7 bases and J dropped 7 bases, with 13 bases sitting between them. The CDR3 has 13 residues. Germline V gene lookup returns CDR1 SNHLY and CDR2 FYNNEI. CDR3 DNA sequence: TGTGCCAGCAAGTGGACGTCGAACGGGGAGCTGTTTTTT. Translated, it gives CASKWTSNGELFF.

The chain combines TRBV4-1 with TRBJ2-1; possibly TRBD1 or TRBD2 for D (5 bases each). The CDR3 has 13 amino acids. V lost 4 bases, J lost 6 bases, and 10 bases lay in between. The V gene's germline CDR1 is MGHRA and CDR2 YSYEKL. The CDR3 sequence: CASSPPGTNEQFF. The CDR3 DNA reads TGCGCCAGCAGCCCTCCTGGGACCAATGAGCAGTTCTTC.

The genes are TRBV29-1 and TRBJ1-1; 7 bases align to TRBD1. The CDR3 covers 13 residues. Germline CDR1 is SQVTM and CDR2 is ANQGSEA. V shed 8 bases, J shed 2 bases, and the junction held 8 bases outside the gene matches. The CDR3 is CSLRTGANTEAFF. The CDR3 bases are TGCAGCCTCAGGACAGGCGCCAACACTGAAGCTTTCTTT. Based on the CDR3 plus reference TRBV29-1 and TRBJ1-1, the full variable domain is SAVISQKPSRDICQRGTSLTIQCQVDSQVTMMFWYRQQPGQSLTLIATANQGSEATYESGFVIDKFPISRPNLTFSTLTVSNMSPEDSSIYLCSLRTGANTEAFFGQGTRLTVV.

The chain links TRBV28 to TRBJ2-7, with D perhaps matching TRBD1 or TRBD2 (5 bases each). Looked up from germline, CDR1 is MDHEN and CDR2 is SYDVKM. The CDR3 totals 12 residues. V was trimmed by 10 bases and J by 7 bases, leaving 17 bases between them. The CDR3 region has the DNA TGTGCCATGGGACCCGGCTTTGGGGAGCAGTACTTC. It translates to CAMGPGFGEQYF.

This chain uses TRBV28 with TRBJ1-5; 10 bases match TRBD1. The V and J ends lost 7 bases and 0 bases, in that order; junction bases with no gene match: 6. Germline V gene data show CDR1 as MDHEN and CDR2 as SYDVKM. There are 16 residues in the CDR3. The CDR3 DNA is TGTGCCAGCATCGGGACAGGGGATCCTAGCAATCAGCCCCAGCATTTT. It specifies CASIGTGDPSNQPQHF.

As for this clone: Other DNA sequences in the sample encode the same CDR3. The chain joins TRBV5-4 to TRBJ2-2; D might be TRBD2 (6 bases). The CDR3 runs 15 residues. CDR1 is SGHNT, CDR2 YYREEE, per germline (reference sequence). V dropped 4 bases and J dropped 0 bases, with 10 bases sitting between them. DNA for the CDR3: TGTGCCAGCAGCCGAGGACTATCGAACACCGGGGAGCTGTTTTTT. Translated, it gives CASSRGLSNTGELFF.

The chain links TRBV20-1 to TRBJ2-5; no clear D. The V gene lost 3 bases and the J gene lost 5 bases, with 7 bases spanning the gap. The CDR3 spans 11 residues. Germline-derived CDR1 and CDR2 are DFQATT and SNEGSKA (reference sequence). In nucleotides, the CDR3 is TGCAGTGCTAGTATGGAGGAGACCCAGTACTTC. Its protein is CSASMEETQYF.

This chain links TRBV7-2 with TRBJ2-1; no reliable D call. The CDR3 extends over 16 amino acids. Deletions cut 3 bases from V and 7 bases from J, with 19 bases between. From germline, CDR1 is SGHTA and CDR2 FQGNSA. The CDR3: CASSFVRFRVLNEQFF. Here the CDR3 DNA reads TGTGCCAGCAGCTTCGTGAGATTCCGAGTTCTTAATGAGCAGTTCTTC.

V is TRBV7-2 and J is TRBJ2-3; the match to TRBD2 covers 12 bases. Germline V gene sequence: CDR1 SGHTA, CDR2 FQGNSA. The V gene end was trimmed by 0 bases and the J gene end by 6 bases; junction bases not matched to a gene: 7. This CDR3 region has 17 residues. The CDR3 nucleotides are TGTGCCAGCAGCTTAGCGCTAGCGGGAGGGCCGCTGGATACGCAGTATTTT. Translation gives CASSLALAGGPLDTQYF.

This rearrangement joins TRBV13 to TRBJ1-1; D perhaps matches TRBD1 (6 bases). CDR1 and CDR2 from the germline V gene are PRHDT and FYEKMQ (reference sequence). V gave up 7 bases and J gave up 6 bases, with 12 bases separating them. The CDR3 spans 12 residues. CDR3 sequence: CASTRDTSEAFF. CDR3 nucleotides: TGTGCCAGCACCCGGGACACTTCTGAAGCTTTCTTT.

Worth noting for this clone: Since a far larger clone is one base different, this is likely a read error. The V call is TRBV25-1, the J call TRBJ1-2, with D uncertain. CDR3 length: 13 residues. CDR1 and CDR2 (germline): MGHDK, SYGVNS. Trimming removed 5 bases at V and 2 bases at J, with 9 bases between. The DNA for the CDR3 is TGTGCCAGCAGTCCAAGCGACAACTATGGCTACACCTTC. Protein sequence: CASSPSDNYGYTF.

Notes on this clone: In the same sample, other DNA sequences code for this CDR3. This CDR3 is CASSLEGPTYEQYF. CDR3 nucleotide sequence: TGCGCCAGCAGCTTGGAGGGGCCTACCTACGAGCAGTACTTC. The chain carries TRBV5-1 and TRBJ2-7, with D tentatively TRBD1 (5 bases). CDR1 and CDR2 (germline): SGHRS, YFSETQ. Trimming left V 0 bases short and J 2 bases short, with 9 bases between. CDR3 length equals 14 residues.